This T cell receptor (beta chain) was identified in a study of OX40 agonist ivuxolimab in advanced cancers. The CDR3 covers 15 residues. Trimming at V came to 3 bases and at J to 3 bases, leaving 4 bases not matched to a gene. In germline, CDR1 is MDHEN, CDR2 SYDVKM. The method was immunoSEQ multiplex PCR; TCRdb's version includes in-frame clones alone and lacks a portion of them. Of tens of thousands of clones listed, approximately 85% are singletons. This clone has a handful of counts. The sequenced sample was CD4+ or CD8+ T cells sorted from blood, obtained in a trial of the OX40 agonist ivuxolimab. The chain carries TRBV28 and TRBJ2-7; the match to TRBD1 covers 11 bases. The TCR was taken from an adult with an advanced solid tumor such as melanoma, head and neck, liver or kidney cancer. CDR3 residues: CASSFTGTGGYEQYF. Here the CDR3 DNA reads TGTGCCAGCAGTTTTACCGGGACAGGGGGCTACGAGCAGTACTTC.